This T cell receptor (beta chain) is drawn from a study of regulatory T cells in long-lasting Graves disease. Arm-PCR of CDR3 regions with iRepertoire HTBI primers generated TCR beta libraries. TCRdb processed the multiplex PCR reads anew with MiXCR; each CDR3 protein has one entry. The sample lists some 440,000 distinct CDR3 sequences, 20% seen once, with under 9% in the top ten. The sample's time point: persistent/refractory GD, antithyroid drugs over 5 years with positive TRAb. After RNA was extracted from PBMCs, the TCR library was made from it. This clonotype was seen many times. The CDR3 covers 12 residues. V lost 2 bases and J 7 bases, leaving 6 bases between the germline ends. In germline, CDR1 is LGHNT, CDR2 FRNRAP.

Here the sequenced sample was peripheral blood mononuclear cells (PBMCs), taken when the disease was refractory, from a patient treated with antithyroid drugs. V usage is TRBV12-5 and J usage is TRBJ1-5; D is undetermined. This receptor was identified in a female donor with Graves disease. DNA of the CDR3: TGTGCTAGTGGTTTGTTTAACCAGCCCCAGCATTTT. Translating gives CASGLFNQPQHF. Variable domain in full (rest from reference TRBV12-5 and TRBJ1-5): DARVTQTPRHKVTEMGQEVTMRCQPILGHNTVFWYRQTMMQGLELLAYFRNRAPLDDSGMPKDRFSAEMPDATLATLKIQPSEPRDSAVYFCASGLFNQPQHFGDGTRLSIL.